The 13 T cell receptor beta chains reported below all come from one sample, sequenced in a study of T-cell reconstitution after alpha-beta-depleted transplantation in children. Using unique molecular identifiers, the investigators prepared the TCRbeta library. MiXCR, applied by TCRdb to the PCR reads, yields one record per CDR3 protein. The data hold about 200,000 distinct CDR3 sequences, with roughly 9.1% observed a single time. The sequencing here drew on PBMCs, mostly from graft donor cells, taken 360 days after TCRalphabeta/CD19-depleted stem cell transplant. These receptors originate from a male patient aged 2 to 10 who had a stem cell transplant for acute myeloid leukemia, so the T cells may come from the graft donor.

This clonotype was detected a few times. The rearrangement links TRBV7-8 to TRBJ2-7; 8 bases fit TRBD1. The CDR3 loop spans 15 amino acids. In germline, CDR1 is SGHVS, CDR2 FQNEAQ. Unmatched junction bases numbered 5, after V lost 1 base and J lost 3 bases. The CDR3 DNA is TGTGCCAGCAGCTTAGTCCAGGGGGCTTTCTACGAGCAGTACGTC. This translates into CASSLVQGAFYEQYV.

This clonotype was detected many times. This sequence joins TRBV2 and TRBJ2-5; D gene unclear. This CDR3 spans 10 amino acids. V was pared by 8 bases and J by 7 bases, with 8 bases between. CDR1 and CDR2 (germline): SNHLY, FYNNEI. CDR3 coding DNA: TGTGCCAGCGCAAGTGGGACCCAGTACTTC. It encodes CASASGTQYF.

The rearrangement joins TRBV5-1 to TRBJ2-2; 11 nucleotides agree with TRBD2. The CDR3 runs 15 residues. CDR1 and CDR2 (germline): SGHRS, YFSETQ. The trim removed 3 bases at V and 6 bases at J, leaving 4 bases unmatched. The CDR3 is CASSSELAGAGELFF. CDR3 sequence (DNA): TGCGCCAGCAGCTCGGAACTAGCGGGAGCCGGGGAGCTGTTTTTT.

Here the CDR3 reads CASSGGLSSSYEQYV. The CDR3 DNA follows: TGTGCCAGCAGTGGGGGACTAAGTAGCTCCTACGAGCAGTACGTC. The J gene is TRBJ2-7, the V gene TRBV5-5; TRBD2 matches 7 bases. CDR1 is SGHKS and CDR2 is YYEKEE in the germline V gene (reference sequence). V trimming: 5 bases; J trimming: 0 bases; junction bases outside the gene matches: 8. The CDR3 contains 15 residues.

This rearrangement joins TRBV7-3 to TRBJ1-5; weak D call: TRBD1 (5 bases). The CDR3 loop spans 15 amino acids. The ends were cut back, 5 bases at V and 1 base at J, with 12 bases in the middle. The V gene's germline CDR1 is SGHTA and CDR2 FQGTGA. CDR3 residues: CASSAGDSSNQPQHF. The CDR3 nucleotides are TGTGCCAGCAGCGCCGGGGACTCGAGCAATCAGCCCCAGCATTTT. Based on the CDR3 plus reference TRBV7-3 and TRBJ1-5, the full variable domain is GAGVSQTPSNKVTEKGKYVELRCDPISGHTALYWYRQSLGQGPEFLIYFQGTGAADDSGLPNDRFFAVRPEGSVSTLKIQRTERGDSAVYLCASSAGDSSNQPQHFGDGTRLSIL.

The gene calls are TRBV5-1 and TRBJ2-2, with a weak D call TRBD1 (5 bases). The germline V gene encodes CDR1 SGHRS and CDR2 YFSETQ. V shed 3 bases and J shed 0 bases, with 12 bases lying between them. The CDR3 extends over 16 amino acids. For the CDR3, the DNA is TGCGCCAGCAGCTGGACACGACAGCCGAACACCGGGGAGCTGTTTTTT. Translated, it gives CASSWTRQPNTGELFF.

This clonotype was seen a few times. This chain links TRBV2 with TRBJ2-2; D is ambiguous. This CDR3 has 12 residues. From germline, CDR1 is SNHLY and CDR2 FYNNEI. V gave up 3 bases and J gave up 4 bases, with 3 bases separating them. CDR3 DNA sequence: TGTGCCAGCAGTGAGTTCACCGGGGAGCTGTTTTTT. Translated: CASSEFTGELFF.

In its sample, this clonotype was seen many times. The V gene is TRBV29-1, the J gene TRBJ1-2, with 8 bases fitting TRBD1. Germline CDR1 and CDR2: SQVTM and ANQGSEA. V was pared by 7 bases and J by 4 bases, with 14 bases of the junction left unmatched. This CDR3 has 15 amino acids. The DNA for the CDR3 is TGCAGCGCCCCCGCAGGGGGCACCCAGCGCTATGGCTACACCTTC. This encodes CSAPAGGTQRYGYTF.

This clonotype occurred many times. This sequence joins TRBV7-3 and TRBJ2-2; D is ambiguous. Per the germline V gene, CDR1 is SGHTA and CDR2 is FQGTGA. Trimming pared 2 bases from V and 7 bases from J, leaving 5 bases between. This CDR3 has 12 amino acids. The CDR3 nucleotides read TGTGCCAGCAGCTTAGAAGTCGGGGAGCTGTTTTTT. Amino acid sequence: CASSLEVGELFF. Full variable domain (missing parts from reference TRBV7-3 and TRBJ2-2): GAGVSQTPSNKVTEKGKYVELRCDPISGHTALYWYRQSLGQGPEFLIYFQGTGAADDSGLPNDRFFAVRPEGSVSTLKIQRTERGDSAVYLCASSLEVGELFFGEGSRLTVL.

This clonotype was seen ten or more times. V gene TRBV24-1 combines with J gene TRBJ2-1; D uncertain. Germline values: CDR1 KGHDR, CDR2 SFDVKD. Trimming removed 4 bases from V and 0 bases from J, with 12 bases in between. This CDR3 contains 16 residues. For the CDR3, the DNA is TGTGCCACCAGTGAGGGCGGAGTAGGCTCCTACAATGAGCAGTTCTTC. It specifies CATSEGGVGSYNEQFF.

This clonotype was detected only a few times. This chain uses TRBV7-3 with TRBJ2-2; TRBD1 or TRBD2 may be the D gene (5 bases each). The CDR3 runs to 14 residues. Germline values: CDR1 SGHTA, CDR2 FQGTGA. V was pared by 5 bases and J by 2 bases, with 9 bases between. The CDR3 protein is CASSPRDNTGELFF. CDR3 coding DNA: TGTGCCAGCAGCCCCAGGGACAACACCGGGGAGCTGTTTTTT.

The V call is TRBV5-1, the J call TRBJ2-1; 10 nucleotides align to TRBD1. V dropped 1 base and J dropped 4; count of bases not matched to a gene: 5. CDR3 size: 16 residues. Per germline, CDR1 SGHRS and CDR2 YFSETQ. The CDR3 DNA sequence: TGCGCCAGCAGCTTGTCCGGGACAGGGGATTACAATGAGCAGTTCTTC. Protein: CASSLSGTGDYNEQFF.

The chain recombines TRBV21-1 with TRBJ2-5. TRBV21-1 is an annotated pseudogene. This CDR3 has 15 amino acids. The CDR3: CASSKVEERQETQYF. The CDR3 DNA is TGTGCCAGCAGCAAAGTAGAGGAGAGACAAGAGACCCAGTACTTC.